A single sample is the source of the 25 T cell receptor beta chains below, sequenced in a study of immune cell composition in non-small cell lung cancer. The data were produced by immunoSEQ multiplex PCR, yet TCRdb's version contains in-frame clones alone and is incomplete. The repertoire holds roughly 11,000 clones, 64% seen once, with about a sixth in the top ten. The material sequenced was lung tumor tissue. The source of these receptors is a human donor with non-small cell lung cancer.

The CDR3: CASTPGQGTDTQYF. The CDR3, as DNA: TGTGCCAGCACTCCGGGACAGGGCACAGATACGCAGTATTTT. The J gene is TRBJ2-3, the V gene TRBV28; 8 bases fit TRBD1. Per the germline V gene, CDR1 is MDHEN and CDR2 is SYDVKM. Unmatched junction bases numbered 4, after V lost 7 bases and J lost 1 base. This CDR3 region has 14 residues.

This sequence joins TRBV2 and TRBJ2-1; 7 bases map to TRBD1. After removal of 4 bases from V and 0 bases from J, the junction contained 9 bases not matched to a gene. CDR3 length: 17 residues. Germline CDR1 SNHLY, CDR2 FYNNEI. CDR3 region: CASSVTGTASSYNEQFF. CDR3 in DNA: TGTGCCAGCAGTGTTACCGGGACAGCCAGCTCCTACAATGAGCAGTTCTTC.

This chain joins TRBV20-1 and TRBJ1-1; tentatively, D is TRBD1 (5 bases). Germline V gene lookup returns CDR1 DFQATT and CDR2 SNEGSKA (reference sequence). This CDR3 has 11 residues. Trimming removed 5 bases from V and 7 bases from J, with 11 bases in between. The CDR3 sequence: CSALLGREAFF. The CDR3 nucleotides are TGCAGTGCTCTCTTGGGGCGTGAAGCTTTCTTT.

This clone was picked up a small number of times. The rearrangement links TRBV7-3 to TRBJ1-1; 7 bases align to TRBD1. Germline trimming cut 4 bases from V and 3 bases from J; bases unmatched to any gene: 2. CDR1 and CDR2 from the germline V gene are SGHTA and FQGTGA. This CDR3 spans 13 amino acids. The CDR3 region has the DNA TGTGCCAGCAGCTCAGGGACAGACACTGAAGCTTTCTTT. Residues: CASSSGTDTEAFF.

The chain uses TRBV18 and TRBJ2-7; TRBD1 matches 9 bases. The CDR3 spans 16 residues. With V trimmed by 6 bases and J by 5 bases, 14 bases remained unmatched. Germline-derived CDR1 and CDR2 are KGHSH and LQKENI. In nucleotides, the CDR3 is TGTGCCAGCTCGCGAAACCCGGGGACAGGGACAAACGAGCAGTACTTC. It codes for CASSRNPGTGTNEQYF.

The chain combines TRBV6-5 with TRBJ2-6; 7 bases line up with TRBD1. Germline V lookup: CDR1 MNHEY, CDR2 SVGAGI. V gave up 2 bases and J gave up 0 bases; unmatched junction bases: 1. The CDR3 has 16 residues. CDR3 in DNA: TGTGCCAGCAGTTACCGGACAGGCTCTGGGGCCAACGTCCTGACTTTC. This gives the protein CASSYRTGSGANVLTF.

The chain links TRBV28 to TRBJ2-2, with 8 bases matching TRBD2. V lost 2 bases to trimming and J lost 5 bases; unmatched junction nucleotides: 13. This CDR3 has 18 residues. Germline CDR1 is MDHEN and CDR2 is SYDVKM. The CDR3 sequence is CASSLPLGGRLITGELFF. The CDR3 DNA follows: TGTGCCAGCAGTTTACCCCTGGGCGGGAGGCTAATTACCGGGGAGCTGTTTTTT.

J is TRBJ2-1 and V is TRBV7-3; TRBD2 aligns across 14 bases. The CDR3 runs to 15 residues. The V segment lost 1 base and the J segment 10 bases; nucleotides outside the gene matches: 3. The V gene's germline CDR1 is SGHTA and CDR2 FQGTGA. CDR3 DNA: TGTGCCAGCAGCTTAAAGGGACTAGCGGGAGAGGAGCAGTTCTTC. It is translated as CASSLKGLAGEEQFF.

This sequence joins TRBV5-4 and TRBJ2-6; D uncertain. The length of the CDR3 is 15 residues. V lost 4 bases and J 4 bases, leaving 12 bases between the germline ends. Germline loops: CDR1 SGHNT, CDR2 YYREEE (reference sequence). The CDR3 protein is CASSQRTTGANVLTF. DNA for the CDR3: TGTGCCAGCAGCCAAAGAACAACCGGGGCCAACGTCCTGACTTTC.

The genes are TRBV6-4 and TRBJ1-1; D remains unclear. The CDR3 totals 14 residues. V was shortened by 5 bases and J by 0 bases, with 10 bases between the two germline ends. Per germline, CDR1 MRHNA and CDR2 SNTAGT. CDR3 in DNA: TGTGCCAGCAGTACCCCAGGCTTGAACACTGAAGCTTTCTTT. Translating it yields CASSTPGLNTEAFF.

This clone was counted only a few times. The V call is TRBV5-1, the J call TRBJ2-1; D possibly corresponds to TRBD2 (5 bases). Deletions cut 3 bases from V and 0 bases from J, with 10 bases between. Germline V gene lookup returns CDR1 SGHRS and CDR2 YFSETQ. The CDR3 consists of 15 residues. CDR3 region: CASSSSGSSYNEQFF. The CDR3 DNA reads TGCGCCAGCAGCTCGTCGGGGAGCTCCTACAATGAGCAGTTCTTC. The full variable domain, in which reference TRBV5-1 and TRBJ2-1 provide the parts outside the CDR3, is KAGVTQTPRYLIKTRGQQVTLSCSPISGHRSVSWYQQTPGQGLQFLFEYFSETQRNKGNFPGRFSGRQFSNSRSEMNVSTLELGDSALYLCASSSSGSSYNEQFFGPGTRLTVL.

This chain links TRBV6-5 with TRBJ2-7; 9 bases align to TRBD1. The V segment lost 7 bases and the J segment 5 bases; nucleotides outside the gene matches: 9. Looked up from germline, CDR1 is MNHEY and CDR2 is SVGAGI. The CDR3 totals 14 residues. CDR3 loop: CASTRRTGENEQYF. CDR3 nucleotide sequence: TGTGCCAGCACCAGAAGGACAGGGGAGAACGAGCAGTACTTC.

The rearrangement links TRBV11-2 to TRBJ2-3; 7 bases are a match to TRBD2. V was pared by 1 base and J by 0 bases, with 7 bases of the junction left unmatched. Germline lookup yields CDR1 SGHAT and CDR2 FQNNGV. This CDR3 region has 17 residues. This CDR3 is CASSLGTGTKSTDTQYF. Written as DNA, the CDR3 is TGTGCCAGCAGCTTAGGCACCGGGACTAAGAGCACAGATACGCAGTATTTT.

The chain recombines TRBV19 with TRBJ2-3; 12 bases line up with TRBD2. The trim removed 0 bases at V and 6 bases at J, leaving 10 bases unmatched. Germline loops: CDR1 LNHDA, CDR2 SQIVND (reference sequence). CDR3 size: 18 residues. The CDR3 loop reads CASSIDLFGLAGRDTQYF. The CDR3, as DNA: TGTGCCAGTAGTATAGATCTATTTGGACTAGCGGGGCGGGATACGCAGTATTTT.

V and J are TRBV18 and TRBJ1-1; TRBD1 matches at 9 bases. Germline V gives CDR1 KGHSH, CDR2 LQKENI. The V and J ends lost 3 bases and 5 bases, in that order; junction bases with no gene match: 7. The CDR3 extends over 15 amino acids. CDR3: CASSPSTGTGTEAFF. CDR3 bases: TGTGCCAGCTCACCTTCGACAGGGACAGGGACTGAAGCTTTCTTT. Full variable domain (rest looked up from reference TRBV18 and TRBJ1-1): NAGVMQNPRHLVRRRGQEARLRCSPMKGHSHVYWYRQLPEEGLKFMVYLQKENIIDESGMPKERFSAEFPKEGPSILRIQQVVRGDSAAYFCASSPSTGTGTEAFFGQGTRLTVV.

The chain combines TRBV4-3 with TRBJ2-5; 12 positions match TRBD2. Germline CDR1 reads LGHNA; CDR2 reads YSLEER. This CDR3 contains 18 residues. Germline trimming cut 0 bases from V and 3 bases from J; bases unmatched to any gene: 8. The CDR3: CASSQETSGSRGEETQYF. As DNA, the CDR3 is TGCGCCAGCAGCCAAGAGACTAGCGGGAGTAGGGGGGAAGAGACCCAGTACTTC.

The chain couples TRBV7-7 to TRBJ2-5; 7 bases fit TRBD2. Trimming cost V 1 base and J 5 bases; bases outside gene matches: 7. The germline V gene has CDR1 SSHAT and CDR2 FNYEAQ (reference sequence). This CDR3 is 15 amino acids long. Written as DNA, the CDR3 is TGTGCCAGCAGCTTAGGTGGGGGGGTTGGTGAGACCCAGTACTTC. This encodes CASSLGGGVGETQYF.

This clone is termed medium-sized. The V gene is TRBV21-1, the J gene TRBJ1-5; no DNA check was done on the table's D call, TRBD1. TRBV21-1 is tagged as a pseudogene. CDR3 length: 14 residues. This CDR3 reads CASSKRGKVGPQHF. CDR3 nucleotide sequence: TGTGCCAGCAGCAAAAGGGGTAAAGTGGGGCCCCAGCATTTT.

The chain carries TRBV19 and TRBJ2-1, with D possibly matching TRBD2 (5 bases). The germline V gene has CDR1 LNHDA and CDR2 SQIVND (reference sequence). With 7 bases removed from V and 3 bases from J, the gap between germline ends came to 16 bases. The CDR3 sequence is 15 residues long. CDR3 amino acids: CASTPAGILYNEQFF. The CDR3 DNA sequence: TGTGCCAGTACCCCGGCCGGGATCCTCTACAATGAGCAGTTCTTC.

V usage is TRBV5-1 and J usage is TRBJ2-5; D might be TRBD2 (5 bases). V lost 4 bases, J lost 0 bases, and 16 bases lay in between. This CDR3 is 16 amino acids long. Germline V lookup: CDR1 SGHRS, CDR2 YFSETQ. Written as DNA, the CDR3 is TGCGCCAGCAGCCTAGCAAGCGCTAACAACCAAGAGACCCAGTACTTC. It is translated as CASSLASANNQETQYF.

The chain employs TRBV7-2 and TRBJ2-7; a possible D gene is TRBD2 (5 bases). The CDR3 has 14 residues. Germline V gives CDR1 SGHTA, CDR2 FQGNSA. Trimming stripped 2 bases from V and 5 bases from J, with 13 bases between. CDR3 coding DNA: TGTGCCAGCAGCTTAACGGGGAGCTGGGACGAGCAGTACTTC. It specifies CASSLTGSWDEQYF.

This chain uses TRBV11-3 with TRBJ2-1, with TRBD2 as a possible D gene (6 bases). V gave up 6 bases and J gave up 6 bases, with 18 bases separating them. This CDR3 spans 15 amino acids. The germline CDR1 and CDR2 sequences are SGHNT and YENEEA. The CDR3 here is CASRPGGEGSNEQFF. CDR3 nucleotides: TGTGCCAGCAGACCCGGAGGGGAAGGGAGCAATGAGCAGTTCTTC.

The V gene is TRBV4-2, the J gene TRBJ2-7; D may be TRBD1 (7 bases). The CDR3 loop spans 18 amino acids. V was pared by 10 bases and J by 1 base, with 29 bases between. CDR1 and CDR2 (germline): LGHNA, YNFKEQ. The chain's CDR3 is CATRELGQRARWSYEQYF. The CDR3 DNA is TGTGCCACCAGGGAGTTGGGACAGCGGGCGAGGTGGTCCTACGAGCAGTACTTC.

The V call is TRBV5-8, the J call TRBJ1-1; D possibly corresponds to TRBD1 (6 bases). The germline V gene has CDR1 SGHTS and CDR2 YDEGEE. The CDR3 is 14 amino acids. The V end lost 5 bases, the J end lost 4 bases, and 15 bases lay between the germline ends. The chain's CDR3 is CASSYRATVTEAFF. Written as DNA, the CDR3 is TGTGCCAGCAGTTACAGGGCGACCGTCACTGAAGCTTTCTTT.

J is TRBJ2-5 and V is TRBV6-6; D gene uncertain. The CDR3 runs to 12 residues. V gave up 4 bases and J gave up 4 bases, with 7 bases separating them. Per germline, CDR1 MNHNY and CDR2 SVGAGI (reference sequence). CDR3 sequence reads: CASSLTGETQYF. The CDR3 nucleotides are TGTGCCAGCAGTTTAACCGGAGAGACCCAGTACTTC.